These 7 T cell receptor beta chains share one sample of origin, sequenced in a study of shared clonotypes between healthy human individuals. This table comes from immunoSEQ multiplex PCR, and its TCRdb copy is limited to in-frame clones, with some not included. Of nearly 750,000 clones in the sample, 55% to 75% were seen once. Sequencing was done on a sample of memory CD4+ T cells sorted from blood. Subset indicated: CD45RA-negative fraction. The receptors stem from a woman aged 25 to 39 in good health.

CDR3 nucleotide sequence: TGTGCCAGCAGCTCTTTGGACAGACTGAACTATGGCTACACCTTC. This translates into CASSSLDRLNYGYTF. V usage is TRBV7-8 and J usage is TRBJ1-2; weak D call: TRBD1 (6 bases). The CDR3 totals 15 residues. Trimming left V 4 bases short and J 2 bases short, with 14 bases between. Germline V lookup: CDR1 SGHVS, CDR2 FQNEAQ.

This chain joins TRBV7-9 and TRBJ2-1, with D possibly called TRBD1 or TRBD2 (5 bases each). The CDR3 loop spans 15 amino acids. Looked up from germline, CDR1 is SEHNR and CDR2 is FQNEAQ (reference sequence). With 6 bases removed from V and 4 bases from J, the gap between germline ends came to 16 bases. The CDR3 bases are TGTGCCAGCAGTTCCAGGACGAGGGGTTACAATGAGCAGTTCTTC. Its translation is CASSSRTRGYNEQFF.

This chain uses TRBV12-5 with TRBJ1-1; no definite D call. The germline V and J ends were trimmed by 5 bases and 1 base, with 11 bases remaining between them. This CDR3 is built from 14 residues. From germline, CDR1 is LGHNT and CDR2 FRNRAP. The CDR3 region has the DNA TGTGCTAGTGGTCCACACCCAGGGAACACTGAAGCTTTCTTT. It is translated as CASGPHPGNTEAFF.

The J gene is TRBJ1-2, the V gene TRBV28, with no clear D. Germline V gene data show CDR1 as MDHEN and CDR2 as SYDVKM. Trimming removed 5 bases from V and 0 bases from J, with 16 bases in between. This CDR3 has 16 amino acids. The CDR3 sequence is CASSLGLLRANYGYTF. The CDR3 nucleotides are TGTGCCAGCAGTCTAGGACTGCTTAGAGCTAACTATGGCTACACCTTC.

V gene TRBV14 combines with J gene TRBJ2-7; D may be TRBD1 (5 bases). Trimming pared 5 bases from V and 6 bases from J, leaving 11 bases between. This CDR3 has 12 residues. From germline, CDR1 is SGHDN and CDR2 FVKESK. In DNA form, the CDR3 reads TGTGCCAGCAGCTCCGGACACCTCGAGCAGTACTTC. Protein product: CASSSGHLEQYF. Using reference TRBV14 and TRBJ2-7 for the parts outside the CDR3, the full variable domain is EAGVTQFPSHSVIEKGQTVTLRCDPISGHDNLYWYRRVMGKEIKFLLHFVKESKQDESGMPNNRFLAERTGGTYSTLKVQPAELEDSGVYFCASSSGHLEQYFGPGTRLTVT.

As for this clone: A far larger clone lies a single base away; this is likely a read error. J is TRBJ2-7 and V is TRBV21-1; the table assigns TRBD2, which was not confirmed against the DNA. TRBV21-1 is described as a pseudogene. CDR3 size: 13 residues. The CDR3 reads CTSRPGLPTRQYF. CDR3 nucleotide sequence: TGTACCAGTAGACCGGGACTCCCAACGCGGCAGTACTTC.

The J gene is TRBJ2-6, the V gene TRBV28; D call uncertain. From germline, CDR1 is MDHEN and CDR2 SYDVKM. The germline V and J ends were trimmed by 2 bases and 0 bases, with 5 bases remaining between them. The CDR3 totals 15 residues. CDR3 sequence: CASSLPNSGANVLTF. The CDR3 nucleotides are TGTGCCAGCAGTTTACCCAACTCTGGGGCCAACGTCCTGACTTTC.